This entry features one T cell receptor beta chain sequence. A much larger clone differs by one base, so this may be a read error. Via MiXCR, TCRdb re-called the 5' RACE reads, giving one row per CDR3 protein. The table records some 140,000 distinct CDR3 sequences, roughly 10% of them present only once. The data were taken from a study of CD8 T cells in ankylosing spondylitis. Trimming cost V 3 bases and J 0 bases; bases outside gene matches: 6. Germline V lookup: CDR1 SGHRS, CDR2 YFSETQ. The CDR3 consists of 16 residues. The V and J genes are TRBV5-1 and TRBJ2-1; 7 bases match TRBD2. Sequenced: blood, either unsorted or a sorted T cell fraction (not recorded which). This receptor was obtained from a female donor with ankylosing spondylitis or in good health (not recorded which). The CDR3 bases are TGCGCCAGCAGCTCCAGAGCGGGATCCTCCTACAATGAGCAGTTCTTC. It encodes CASSSRAGSSYNEQFF. Complete variable domain (other parts from reference TRBV5-1 and TRBJ2-1): KAGVTQTPRYLIKTRGQQVTLSCSPISGHRSVSWYQQTPGQGLQFLFEYFSETQRNKGNFPGRFSGRQFSNSRSEMNVSTLELGDSALYLCASSSRAGSSYNEQFFGPGTRLTVL.